Listed here are 22 T cell receptor beta chains from one sample, sequenced in a study of high-grade serous ovarian cancer treatment subgroups. The tumor samples were collected prior to definitive surgery or chemotherapy. TCRdb's table, derived via immunoSEQ multiplex PCR, lists solely in-frame clones and lacks some. The sample holds 950 to 1,200 clones, around 82% seen once. Sequencing used tumor tissue. These receptors were collected from a human donor with high-grade serous ovarian cancer.

The chain links TRBV10-2 to TRBJ1-3; 7 bases are a match to TRBD1. The CDR3 sequence is 14 residues long. Trimming cost V 6 bases and J 4 bases; bases outside gene matches: 6. Looked up from germline, CDR1 is WSHSY and CDR2 is SAAADI. This chain's CDR3 is CASRRTGSGNTIYF. The CDR3 bases are TGCGCCAGCAGGAGGACAGGCTCAGGAAACACCATATATTTT.

The rearrangement joins TRBV9 to TRBJ2-1; 8 nucleotides align to TRBD2. The CDR3 totals 16 residues. Germline CDR1 and CDR2: SGDLS and YYNGEE. V lost 0 bases, J lost 5 bases, and 7 bases stayed unmatched. CDR3 DNA sequence: TGTGCCAGCAGCGTAGGAGGAGCGGGAGTCCACAATGAGCAGTTCTTC. Encoded protein: CASSVGGAGVHNEQFF.

V gene TRBV7-3 combines with J gene TRBJ2-1; D possibly uses TRBD1 or TRBD2 (6 bases each). Per germline, CDR1 SGHTA and CDR2 FQGTGA. Trimming took off 5 bases at V and 0 bases at J, with 14 bases between the two ends. The CDR3 has 16 amino acids. The CDR3 bases are TGTGCCAGCAGCCCAAGAGGGGGGAGCTCCTACAATGAGCAGTTCTTC. Translated: CASSPRGGSSYNEQFF.

The chain employs TRBV30 and TRBJ2-2; 8 nucleotides line up with TRBD1. This CDR3 is built from 14 residues. Germline-derived CDR1 and CDR2 are GTSNPN and SVGIG (reference sequence). The junction had 11 bases not matched to a gene; V was cut back by 8 bases and J by 6 bases. The CDR3 region is CAGNRDRLAGELFF. The CDR3 DNA reads as TGTGCCGGTAACCGGGACAGGTTGGCCGGGGAGCTGTTTTTT.

The chain couples TRBV29-1 to TRBJ2-5; TRBD2 aligns across 7 bases. The V segment lost 8 bases and the J segment 5 bases; nucleotides outside the gene matches: 8. The CDR3 spans 12 residues. The germline V gene encodes CDR1 SQVTM and CDR2 ANQGSEA. CDR3 amino acids: CSISGVGETQYF. The CDR3 coding sequence is TGCAGCATCAGCGGGGTGGGGGAGACCCAGTACTTC. Full variable domain (remainder filled in from reference TRBV29-1 and TRBJ2-5): SAVISQKPSRDICQRGTSLTIQCQVDSQVTMMFWYRQQPGQSLTLIATANQGSEATYESGFVIDKFPISRPNLTFSTLTVSNMSPEDSSIYLCSISGVGETQYFGPGTRLLVL.

This chain connects TRBV30 to TRBJ1-1; D may be TRBD1 (5 bases). This CDR3 has 17 amino acids. Deletions cut 3 bases from V and 0 bases from J, with 20 bases between. Germline CDR1 GTSNPN, CDR2 SVGIG (reference sequence). CDR3 amino acids: CAWREFQGKVVNTEAFF. The CDR3 nucleotides are TGTGCCTGGAGAGAGTTCCAGGGAAAAGTCGTGAACACTGAAGCTTTCTTT.

The rearrangement links TRBV6-5 to TRBJ1-6; unclear D gene. Trimming pared 2 bases from V and 7 bases from J, leaving 15 bases between. The CDR3 loop spans 16 amino acids. CDR1 and CDR2 (germline): MNHEY, SVGAGI. As DNA, the CDR3 is TGTGCCAGCAGTTACGATGGGAACCTATTCAATTCACCCCTCCACTTT. Amino acids: CASSYDGNLFNSPLHF.

V usage is TRBV5-5 and J usage is TRBJ1-1, with D possibly TRBD1 on 6 matching bases. V was clipped by 4 bases and J by 5 bases, with 15 bases between them. Germline values: CDR1 SGHKS, CDR2 YYEKEE (reference sequence). The CDR3 totals 14 residues. This CDR3 is CASSLEGGLTEAFF. CDR3 nucleotides: TGTGCCAGCAGCCTAGAGGGGGGGCTTACTGAAGCTTTCTTT. Looking up the rest from reference TRBV5-5 and TRBJ1-1 gives the full variable domain: DAGVTQSPTHLIKTRGQQVTLRCSPISGHKSVSWYQQVLGQGPQFIFQYYEKEERGRGNFPDRFSARQFPNYSSELNVNALLLGDSALYLCASSLEGGLTEAFFGQGTRLTVV.

The chain employs TRBV18 and TRBJ2-6; the match to TRBD1 covers 11 bases. Germline V gene data show CDR1 as KGHSH and CDR2 as LQKENI. The CDR3 length is 17 residues. The ends lost 3 bases at V and 3 bases at J; junction bases unmatched: 4. The CDR3 bases are TGTGCCAGCTCACCCGGACAGGGGGCTTATGGGGCCAACGTCCTGACTTTC. This gives the protein CASSPGQGAYGANVLTF.

The chain carries TRBV12-5 and TRBJ2-3, with 7 bases that match TRBD2. Germline V gene lookup returns CDR1 LGHNT and CDR2 FRNRAP. There are 14 residues in the CDR3. Germline trimming cut 7 bases from V and 4 bases from J; bases unmatched to any gene: 8. The CDR3, as DNA: TGTGCTAGTGCCCCCCGTGGGGGGGCAGATACGCAGTATTTT. Residues: CASAPRGGADTQYF.

This sequence joins TRBV6-4 and TRBJ2-1, with 14 bases matching TRBD2. The CDR3 totals 16 residues. The ends lost 2 bases at V and 8 bases at J; junction bases unmatched: 5. CDR1 is MRHNA and CDR2 is SNTAGT in the germline V gene. CDR3 bases: TGTGCCAGCAGTGACGGGACTAGCGGGGGTATGGATGAGCAGTTCTTC. Amino acids: CASSDGTSGGMDEQFF.

This chain connects TRBV5-1 to TRBJ1-4, with 9 bases identical to TRBD1. The germline V gene has CDR1 SGHRS and CDR2 YFSETQ. This CDR3 comprises 14 residues. V gave up 3 bases and J gave up 8 bases; unmatched junction bases: 5. Written as DNA, the CDR3 is TGCGCCAGCAGCTGGGACAGGGTAGAAGAAAAACTGTTTTTT. Amino acids: CASSWDRVEEKLFF. The full variable domain, rest sourced from reference TRBV5-1 and TRBJ1-4, is KAGVTQTPRYLIKTRGQQVTLSCSPISGHRSVSWYQQTPGQGLQFLFEYFSETQRNKGNFPGRFSGRQFSNSRSEMNVSTLELGDSALYLCASSWDRVEEKLFFGSGTQLSVL.

This chain connects TRBV5-5 to TRBJ2-7; possibly TRBD1 or TRBD2 for D (5 bases each). V shed 2 bases and J shed 1 base, with 13 bases lying between them. The CDR3 sequence is 15 residues long. CDR1 SGHKS and CDR2 YYEKEE come from the germline V gene (reference sequence). The CDR3 DNA is TGTGCCAGCAGCTTTCTCCGGGACGGATCCTACGAGCAGTACTTC. Its protein product is CASSFLRDGSYEQYF.

With respect to this clone: Its ends do not fully match the called genes, so a read error is possible. The V and J genes are TRBV4-3 and TRBJ2-7; TRBD1 agrees at 8 bases. Per germline, CDR1 LGHNA and CDR2 YSLEER. The CDR3 runs 20 residues. The CDR3 sequence: CASSQDRSIPPGQGSHEQYF. As DNA, the CDR3 is TGCGCCAGCAGCCAAGATCGATCCATCCCTCCTGGACAGGGCTCCCACGAGCAGTACTTC.

The V call is TRBV25-1, the J call TRBJ1-2, with a possible D match to TRBD1 (5 bases). Looked up from germline, CDR1 is MGHDK and CDR2 is SYGVNS. V was pared by 4 bases and J by 8 bases, with 11 bases between. The CDR3 has 12 amino acids. CDR3 amino acids: CASSVAAGGYTF. The CDR3 DNA follows: TGTGCCAGCAGTGTGGCGGCAGGGGGCTACACCTTC.

This rearrangement joins TRBV10-1 to TRBJ2-5; TRBD2 matches at 8 bases. Per germline, CDR1 WNHNN and CDR2 SYGVQD (reference sequence). With V trimmed by 2 bases and J by 5 bases, 7 bases remained unmatched. The CDR3 contains 15 residues. CDR3 coding DNA: TGCGCCAGCAGTGAGGCGGGAGGATCCGGGGAGACCCAGTACTTC. It is translated as CASSEAGGSGETQYF.

The CDR3 spells CASSPTLATGYGYTF. In nucleotides, the CDR3 is TGCGCCAGCAGCCCCACGTTGGCTACGGGTTATGGCTACACCTTC. The chain couples TRBV5-1 to TRBJ1-2; D is uncertain. The germline V gene has CDR1 SGHRS and CDR2 YFSETQ. Between the trimmed V and J ends, which lost 4 bases and 5 bases, there was a span of 18 bases. CDR3 length: 15 residues.

This clone has more than one count but fewer than ten. This rearrangement joins TRBV6-5 to TRBJ1-4, with TRBD1 matching over 11 bases. V shed 6 bases, J shed 7 bases, and the junction held 4 bases outside the gene matches. This CDR3 is 14 amino acids long. Germline lookup yields CDR1 MNHEY and CDR2 SVGAGI. The CDR3 loop reads CASRSGTGGEKLFF. Written as DNA, the CDR3 is TGTGCCAGCAGAAGCGGGACAGGGGGTGAAAAACTGTTTTTT.

This clone is categorized as large (0.1 to 1%). The chain recombines TRBV5-6 with TRBJ1-1; D is possibly TRBD1 (5 bases). Per germline, CDR1 SGHDT and CDR2 YYEEEE. Trimming took 1 base from V and 1 from J, leaving 8 bases between them. The CDR3 is made up of 14 amino acids. In DNA, the CDR3 is TGTGCCAGCAGCTTGTGGGGGGAGAACACTGAAGCTTTCTTT. It specifies CASSLWGENTEAFF.

The chain has TRBV18 and TRBJ2-3; D gene unclear. CDR3 length equals 15 residues. Germline V lookup: CDR1 KGHSH, CDR2 LQKENI. Trimming pared 1 base from V and 4 bases from J, leaving 12 bases between. The CDR3 DNA is TGTGCCAGCTCACCACTTGGAAGTGGGCCAGATACGCAGTATTTT. As protein: CASSPLGSGPDTQYF. The variable domain in full, completed from reference TRBV18 and TRBJ2-3, reads NAGVMQNPRHLVRRRGQEARLRCSPMKGHSHVYWYRQLPEEGLKFMVYLQKENIIDESGMPKERFSAEFPKEGPSILRIQQVVRGDSAAYFCASSPLGSGPDTQYFGPGTRLTVL.

The chain carries TRBV7-8 and TRBJ2-1, with D possibly TRBD2 on 7 matching bases. The germline V gene has CDR1 SGHVS and CDR2 FQNEAQ. This CDR3 contains 17 residues. Trimming stripped 5 bases from V and 2 bases from J, with 19 bases between. In nucleotides, the CDR3 is TGTGCCAGCAGCCGGCACCCCCCGGGGGGCACCTACAATGAGCAGTTCTTC. Its translation: CASSRHPPGGTYNEQFF.

Written as DNA, the CDR3 is TGTGCCAGCAGTGAATCAATGGGGTTGACTGAAGCTTTCTTT. This gives the protein CASSESMGLTEAFF. This chain links TRBV25-1 with TRBJ1-1; no clear D. This CDR3 contains 14 residues. The germline V gene encodes CDR1 MGHDK and CDR2 SYGVNS. V was clipped by 1 base and J by 5 bases, with 11 bases between them.